The 10 T cell receptor beta chains given below trace back to one sample, sequenced in a study of cytomegalovirus exposure and HLA in healthy donors. The PCR used 60 Vbeta and 13 Jbeta primers. Sequencing was performed with immunoSEQ multiplex PCR; in TCRdb, only in-frame clones are kept and a portion is missing. In the table there are under 200,000 clones, approximately 80% of which are singletons. Specimen: PBMCs. The receptors derive from a man aged 50 or older in good health and CMV-seropositive.

The chain employs TRBV7-2 and TRBJ1-1; TRBD1 matches 7 bases. V shed 3 bases and J 6 bases; nucleotides not matched to a gene: 7. This CDR3 is built from 14 residues. Germline lookup yields CDR1 SGHTA and CDR2 FQGNSA. CDR3 nucleotides: TGTGCCAGCAGCTTGGGACAGTCTTGGGCTGAAGCTTTCTTT. It specifies CASSLGQSWAEAFF. Full variable domain (rest looked up from reference TRBV7-2 and TRBJ1-1): GAGVSQSPSNKVTEKGKDVELRCDPISGHTALYWYRQSLGQGLEFLIYFQGNSAPDKSGLPSDRFSAERTGGSVSTLTIQRTQQEDSAVYLCASSLGQSWAEAFFGQGTRLTVV.

This clone was seen only a few times. The rearrangement uses TRBV4-3 and TRBJ2-7, with 8 bases lining up with TRBD1. V shed 4 bases and J 2 bases; nucleotides not matched to a gene: 10. The CDR3 sequence is 16 residues long. From germline, CDR1 is LGHNA and CDR2 YSLEER. The CDR3: CASSLQFGQGTYEQYF. CDR3 bases: TGCGCCAGCAGCCTACAATTCGGACAGGGTACCTACGAGCAGTACTTC.

V and J are TRBV5-8 and TRBJ2-3; no reliable D call. In germline, CDR1 is SGHTS, CDR2 YDEGEE. This CDR3 contains 15 residues. With 4 bases removed from V and 0 bases from J, the gap between germline ends came to 12 bases. The CDR3 region has the DNA TGTGCCAGCAGCCTAAGACGGGTTAGCACAGATACGCAGTATTTT. It encodes CASSLRRVSTDTQYF.

The V and J genes are TRBV7-3 and TRBJ2-5; 10 positions agree with TRBD2. This CDR3 spans 15 amino acids. The ends lost 0 bases at V and 5 bases at J; junction bases unmatched: 3. Germline CDR1 reads SGHTA; CDR2 reads FQGTGA. Written as DNA, the CDR3 is TGTGCCAGCAGCTTAACAGCGGGGGGGCTTGAGACCCAGTACTTC. This translates into CASSLTAGGLETQYF. The variable domain in full, with the rest retrieved from reference TRBV7-3 and TRBJ2-5, is GAGVSQTPSNKVTEKGKYVELRCDPISGHTALYWYRQSLGQGPEFLIYFQGTGAADDSGLPNDRFFAVRPEGSVSTLKIQRTERGDSAVYLCASSLTAGGLETQYFGPGTRLLVL.

This clone was recorded once. The chain carries TRBV5-1 and TRBJ2-7; TRBD1 matches at 8 bases. Germline assignment: CDR1 SGHRS and CDR2 YFSETQ. This CDR3 has 15 amino acids. With 4 bases clipped from V and 2 bases from J, the junction kept 8 bases outside the gene matches. CDR3 DNA: TGCGCCAGCAGCCCAGGGACAGGACTTACCTACGAGCAGTACTTC. Protein sequence: CASSPGTGLTYEQYF.

On this clone itself: At one boundary the junction diverges from the germline segment, which might be a read error. The gene calls are TRBV27 and TRBJ2-2; maybe TRBD2 (6 bases). Germline CDR1 MNHEY, CDR2 SMNVEV (reference sequence). CDR3 size: 15 residues. CDR3 residues: CASSTFGSPVGGLFF. CDR3 sequence (DNA): TGTGCCAGCAGTACCTTCGGGTCGCCCGTCGGGGGGCTGTTTTTT.

This chain uses TRBV5-1 with TRBJ1-1; D might be TRBD1 (5 bases). Germline values: CDR1 SGHRS, CDR2 YFSETQ. The V end lost 0 bases, the J end lost 1 base, and 13 bases lay between the germline ends. The CDR3 covers 16 residues. The DNA for the CDR3 is TGCGCCAGCAGCTTGGAGGGAGGGGAACCGAACACTGAAGCTTTCTTT. This sequence encodes CASSLEGGEPNTEAFF.

The V call is TRBV4-3, the J call TRBJ2-4; TRBD1 aligns across 9 bases. CDR1 is LGHNA and CDR2 is YSLEER in the germline V gene. The J segment lost 4 bases and the V segment lost 3 bases, leaving 1 base of the junction unmatched. This CDR3 has 14 amino acids. Here the CDR3 reads CASSHGTGKNIQYF. DNA for the CDR3: TGCGCCAGCAGCCATGGGACAGGGAAAAACATTCAGTACTTC.

The chain uses TRBV5-6 and TRBJ1-1, with a weak D call TRBD1 (5 bases). The CDR3 consists of 15 residues. Germline V gene data show CDR1 as SGHDT and CDR2 as YYEEEE. V was cut by 3 bases and J by 5 bases, with 17 bases left in between. CDR3 DNA: TGTGCCAGCAGCTGGGGCCCCGGCCGGGGGACTGAAGCTTTCTTT. Its protein is CASSWGPGRGTEAFF.

This clone was detected a few times. V gene TRBV4-1 combines with J gene TRBJ1-1; D is uncertain. The CDR3 loop spans 15 amino acids. Trimming stripped 0 bases from V and 1 base from J, with 9 bases between. CDR1 and CDR2 (germline): MGHRA, YSYEKL. The CDR3 nucleotides read TGCGCCAGCAGCCAAGACGTCCGGTCGAACACTGAAGCTTTCTTT. This sequence encodes CASSQDVRSNTEAFF.